Listed below are T cell receptor beta chains from one sample, sequenced in a study of OX40 agonist ivuxolimab in advanced cancers. Sequenced by immunoSEQ multiplex PCR; TCRdb stores in-frame clones only, minus some. The sample records about 28,000 clones, approximately 81% being singletons. Sequenced here: CD4+ or CD8+ T cells sorted from blood, sampled in a trial of the OX40 agonist ivuxolimab. Every receptor here comes from an adult with an advanced solid tumor such as melanoma, head and neck, liver or kidney cancer. The CDR3 runs from the conserved cysteine through the conserved F or W. D genes are given only for firm matches. Not all rows give a size; the values are once, few, many and, for expanded clones, a class.

DNA: TGTGCCATCAGTGACCCTAGGAGGACTGACTTCTACGAGCAGTACTTC; CDR3: CAISDPRRTDFYEQYF; V: TRBV10-3; D: -; size: -; J: TRBJ2-7
DNA: TGTGCCAGCAGCCCGGAGGGACAGAGTAGCAATCAGCCCCAGCATTTT; CDR3: CASSPEGQSSNQPQHF; V: TRBV7-6; D: TRBD1; size: -; J: TRBJ1-5
DNA: TGTGCCAGCAGCACCGGGAAGAGCTCCTACGAGCAGTACTTC; CDR3: CASSTGKSSYEQYF; V: TRBV13; D: -; size: -; J: TRBJ2-7
DNA: TGCGCCAGCAGCTTAGGGAAAACTGAAGCTTTCTTT; CDR3: CASSLGKTEAFF; V: TRBV5-1; D: -; size: -; J: TRBJ1-1
DNA: TGTGCCAGCAGCCTCTGGTCAGGGGATACGCAGTATTTT; CDR3: CASSLWSGDTQYF; V: TRBV9; D: -; size: -; J: TRBJ2-3
DNA: TGTGCCAGCAGTGAGTGGGAGACCCAGTACTTC; CDR3: CASSEWETQYF; V: TRBV25-1; D: -; size: once; J: TRBJ2-5
DNA: TGTGCCAGCAGCTTGGAAGGGGGCAATTTGGATCAGCCCCAGCATTTT; CDR3: CASSLEGGNLDQPQHF; V: TRBV5-8; D: TRBD1; size: -; J: TRBJ1-5
DNA: TGTGCCACCAGCAGAGGGGGGTACACTGAAGCTTTCTTT; CDR3: CATSRGGYTEAFF; V: TRBV15; D: -; size: -; J: TRBJ1-1
DNA: TGTGCCAGCTTCCCCGGGGTAGACCCTTACAATGAGCAGTTCTTC; CDR3: CASFPGVDPYNEQFF; V: TRBV6-1; D: -; size: -; J: TRBJ2-1
DNA: TGTGCCAGCAATGACCCGGCGGAGCAGGGATACAATCAGCCCCAGCATTTT; CDR3: CASNDPAEQGYNQPQHF; V: TRBV2; D: -; size: once; J: TRBJ1-5
DNA: TGCGCCAGCAGCCAAGGATGGGGAACCCTAGCCAAAAACATTCAGTACTTC; CDR3: CASSQGWGTLAKNIQYF; V: TRBV4-1; D: -; size: -; J: TRBJ2-4
DNA: TGTGCCAGCAGCCAAGCCAGGGGGCGAGGCTACACCTTC; CDR3: CASSQARGRGYTF; V: TRBV14; D: TRBD1; size: -; J: TRBJ1-2
DNA: TGTGCCAGCAGTTTGTGGACGGATCTGGGCGAGCAGTACTTC; CDR3: CASSLWTDLGEQYF; V: TRBV27; D: -; size: -; J: TRBJ2-7
DNA: TGTGCCAGCAGTTACTCCAATCTGGCAGACTCCTACGAGCAGTACTTC; CDR3: CASSYSNLADSYEQYF; V: TRBV6-5; D: -; size: -; J: TRBJ2-7
DNA: TGTGCCAGCAGCTTAGGGGATTCTGGCTACGAGCAGTACTTC; CDR3: CASSLGDSGYEQYF; V: TRBV7-6; D: -; size: -; J: TRBJ2-7
DNA: TGTGCCAGCAGCGGACGGTACTTC; CDR3: CASSGRYF; V: TRBV6-5; D: -; size: -; J: TRBJ2-7
DNA: TGTGCCAGCAGCTTAGAGGGGCTAGCGGGGGGAACCTACAATGAGCAGTTCTTC; CDR3: CASSLEGLAGGTYNEQFF; V: TRBV7-2; D: TRBD2; size: -; J: TRBJ2-1
DNA: TGTGCCAGCAGTTTATCGGGAGGGAGTTCCTACAATGAGCAGTTCTTC; CDR3: CASSLSGGSSYNEQFF; V: TRBV27; D: TRBD2; size: -; J: TRBJ2-1
DNA: TGTGCCAGCAGCTTCAGGGGTTCTAATGAGCAGTTCTTC; CDR3: CASSFRGSNEQFF; V: TRBV11-3; D: -; size: -; J: TRBJ2-1
DNA: TGTGCCAGCAGTCGTACAGGGGCCACCACTGAAGCTTTCTTT; CDR3: CASSRTGATTEAFF; V: TRBV6-5; D: TRBD1; size: -; J: TRBJ1-1
DNA: TGTGCCAGCAGCTTAGGGACAGGGGGACTGTTTTTT; CDR3: CASSLGTGGLFF; V: TRBV7-9; D: TRBD1; size: -; J: TRBJ1-4
DNA: TGTGCCAGCAGTGAAGTTGGAGATACGCAGTATTTT; CDR3: CASSEVGDTQYF; V: TRBV2; D: -; size: few; J: TRBJ2-3
DNA: TGTGCCAGCAGCTTGGGCTATGGCTACACCTTC; CDR3: CASSLGYGYTF; V: TRBV5-6; D: -; size: -; J: TRBJ1-2
DNA: TGTGCCAGCGGGCCTAGCACAGATACGCAGTATTTT; CDR3: CASGPSTDTQYF; V: TRBV7-6; D: -; size: once; J: TRBJ2-3
DNA: TGTGCCAGCAGCAGGGTTCGCACTGAAGCTTTCTTT; CDR3: CASSRVRTEAFF; V: TRBV5-8; D: -; size: once; J: TRBJ1-1
DNA: TGTGCCAGTAGTACCCGACAGGGCAATCAGCCCCAGCATTTT; CDR3: CASSTRQGNQPQHF; V: TRBV19; D: -; size: -; J: TRBJ1-5
DNA: TGTGCCAGCAGTTCCAGACAGGGCGGACGCAATCAGCCCCAGCATTTT; CDR3: CASSSRQGGRNQPQHF; V: TRBV27; D: TRBD1; size: -; J: TRBJ1-5
DNA: TGTGCCAGCAGTGAACTCAGGGGCGGGCCCTACGAGCAGTACTTC; CDR3: CASSELRGGPYEQYF; V: TRBV6-1; D: -; size: -; J: TRBJ2-7
DNA: TGTGCCATCGGCAGACCGAACACTGAAGCTTTCTTT; CDR3: CAIGRPNTEAFF; V: TRBV10-3; D: -; size: -; J: TRBJ1-1
DNA: TGTGCCAGCAGCCCATGGGTTCAAGAGACCCAGTACTTC; CDR3: CASSPWVQETQYF; V: TRBV7-6; D: -; size: -; J: TRBJ2-5
DNA: TGCGCCAGCAGCCTCACTCCAGGAGGCTTTAATTCACCCCTCCACTTT; CDR3: CASSLTPGGFNSPLHF; V: TRBV4-1; D: -; size: few; J: TRBJ1-6
DNA: TGCGCCAGCAGCTTAGGGGGCGCCCCGGGCACTGAAGCTTTCTTT; CDR3: CASSLGGAPGTEAFF; V: TRBV5-1; D: TRBD1; size: -; J: TRBJ1-1
DNA: TGTGCCTGGAGGGCCTTTTACACTGAAGCTTTCTTT; CDR3: CAWRAFYTEAFF; V: TRBV30; D: -; size: -; J: TRBJ1-1
DNA: TGTGCCAGCAGCCCGCGAGCGGGAGTTTCGGCAGATACGCAGTATTTT; CDR3: CASSPRAGVSADTQYF; V: TRBV7-6; D: TRBD2; size: -; J: TRBJ2-3
DNA: TGTGCCAGCAGCCGTACGGGACAGGGGATCACAGATACGCAGTATTTT; CDR3: CASSRTGQGITDTQYF; V: TRBV7-9; D: TRBD1; size: -; J: TRBJ2-3
DNA: TGTGCCAGCAGTTTGACAGGGAACACCGGGGAGCTGTTTTTT; CDR3: CASSLTGNTGELFF; V: TRBV28; D: -; size: -; J: TRBJ2-2
DNA: TGTGCCAGCAGCTTAGGACAGGAGGGTGAAAAACTGTTTTTT; CDR3: CASSLGQEGEKLFF; V: TRBV13; D: -; size: -; J: TRBJ1-4
DNA: TGTGCCAGCAGTTCGATAGGGTTGTCTAGCACAGATACGCAGTATTTT; CDR3: CASSSIGLSSTDTQYF; V: TRBV28; D: -; size: -; J: TRBJ2-3
DNA: TGTGCCAGCAGCTTAGGCCGGGGGGAATACGAGCAGTACTTC; CDR3: CASSLGRGEYEQYF; V: TRBV13; D: TRBD2; size: -; J: TRBJ2-7
DNA: TGTGCCAGCAGCCCGTTGGACCCGCGTGAGCAGTTCTTC; CDR3: CASSPLDPREQFF; V: TRBV5-4; D: -; size: once; J: TRBJ2-1
DNA: TGTGCCAGCAGTTTAACAGGGGGTGAGCAGTACTTC; CDR3: CASSLTGGEQYF; V: TRBV27; D: TRBD1; size: few; J: TRBJ2-7
DNA: TGTGCCAGTAGTATAGTAGGGACTACTTACAATGAGCAGTTCTTC; CDR3: CASSIVGTTYNEQFF; V: TRBV19; D: TRBD2; size: -; J: TRBJ2-1
DNA: TGTGCCAGTAATCCAGGGAGCGCCGGGGAGCTGTTTTTT; CDR3: CASNPGSAGELFF; V: TRBV19; D: -; size: -; J: TRBJ2-2
DNA: TGTGCCAGCAGCGTGGACGGCAGCACAGATACGCAGTATTTT; CDR3: CASSVDGSTDTQYF; V: TRBV9; D: -; size: -; J: TRBJ2-3
DNA: TGTGCCAGTAGTGTCACAGGGAGAGACTATGGCTACACCTTC; CDR3: CASSVTGRDYGYTF; V: TRBV19; D: -; size: -; J: TRBJ1-2
DNA: TGTGCCAGCAGCTTCGGACAGGGCCCAAGCAATCAGCCCCAGCATTTT; CDR3: CASSFGQGPSNQPQHF; V: TRBV5-6; D: TRBD1; size: once; J: TRBJ1-5
DNA: TGTGCCAGCAGCCAACTTCCACCGGGGGGCTTCTATGGCTACACCTTC; CDR3: CASSQLPPGGFYGYTF; V: TRBV4-2; D: -; size: -; J: TRBJ1-2
DNA: TGTGCCAGCAGCTATGGACAGATCTCTGGAAACACCATATATTTT; CDR3: CASSYGQISGNTIYF; V: TRBV7-2; D: -; size: -; J: TRBJ1-3
DNA: TGTGCCAGCCGACAGTCAATGAACACTGAAGCTTTCTTT; CDR3: CASRQSMNTEAFF; V: TRBV7-3; D: -; size: -; J: TRBJ1-1
DNA: TGTGCCAGCAGCTTTCCGAGAGGGGGGTATGGCTACACCTTC; CDR3: CASSFPRGGYGYTF; V: TRBV7-9; D: -; size: -; J: TRBJ1-2
DNA: TGTGCCACCAGCTATAACAGGGGCACCGGGGAGCTGTTTTTT; CDR3: CATSYNRGTGELFF; V: TRBV15; D: TRBD1; size: -; J: TRBJ2-2
DNA: TGTGCCAGCAGCTTCGGACAGGGGACAGATACGCAGTATTTT; CDR3: CASSFGQGTDTQYF; V: TRBV7-6; D: TRBD1; size: few; J: TRBJ2-3
DNA: TGTGCCAGCAGCTCGGACAGGGCGGGTGAGCAGTACTTC; CDR3: CASSSDRAGEQYF; V: TRBV7-9; D: TRBD1; size: -; J: TRBJ2-7
DNA: TGTGCCAGCAGCCCTGGGCAGGGGGAGCAGTTCTTC; CDR3: CASSPGQGEQFF; V: TRBV7-9; D: -; size: few; J: TRBJ2-1